These 19 T cell receptor beta chains were all obtained from the same sample, sequenced in a study of type 1 regulatory T cells. For these receptors, no antigen is known. TCRdb recomputed calls from the reads with MiXCR, one row per CDR3 protein. Counted here are approximately 21,000 distinct CDR3 sequences, less than 60% occurring once; the ten biggest clones make up under 5%. The specimen was cultured T cells, either the whole culture or a sorted T cell fraction (not recorded which). These receptors were collected from a human donor in good health.

This clonotype qualifies as medium-sized. This chain connects TRBV3-1 to TRBJ1-1, with a tentative D call TRBD1 (5 bases). This CDR3 comprises 15 residues. V lost 0 bases and J lost 10, with 18 bases in between. Looked up from germline, CDR1 is LGHDT and CDR2 is YNNKEL (reference sequence). The CDR3 spells CASSQEIMVGVAAFF. The CDR3 DNA follows: TGTGCCAGCAGCCAAGAGATTATGGTGGGGGTCGCAGCTTTCTTT.

J is TRBJ1-5 and V is TRBV9; possible D gene TRBD1, 5 bases. The CDR3 consists of 15 residues. The V end lost 3 bases, the J end lost 2 bases, and 12 bases lay between the germline ends. Germline CDR1 reads SGDLS; CDR2 reads YYNGEE. The CDR3 here is CASSESGTGNQPQHF. The CDR3 nucleotides are TGTGCCAGCAGCGAGTCAGGGACGGGCAATCAGCCCCAGCATTTT.

This clonotype came up a few times. The junction and the germline gene differ at one end; a read error may be behind it. The chain combines TRBV7-7 with TRBJ2-1; TRBD1 is a possible D gene (6 bases). The CDR3 is made up of 13 amino acids. CDR1 is SSHAT, CDR2 FNYEAQ, per germline (reference sequence). CDR3 residues: CASSQDRYNEQFF. CDR3 coding DNA: TGTGCTAGCAGCCAGGACAGATACAATGAGCAGTTCTTC. Full variable domain (rest looked up from reference TRBV7-7 and TRBJ2-1): GAGVSQSPRYKVTKRGQDVTLRCDPISSHATLYWYQQALGQGPEFLTYFNYEAQPDKSGLPSDRFSAERPEGSISTLTIQRTEQRDSAMYRCASSQDRYNEQFFGPGTRLTVL.

A word on this clonotype: A read error is possible here, since a much larger clone lies one base away. The chain employs TRBV20-1 and TRBJ2-5, with a weak D call TRBD1 (6 bases). The CDR3 length is 14 residues. V was clipped by 7 bases and J by 3 bases, with 18 bases between them. Germline lookup yields CDR1 DFQATT and CDR2 SNEGSKA (reference sequence). The CDR3 spells CSVSGRGSKETQYF. The CDR3 nucleotides are TGCAGTGTTAGTGGCAGGGGCAGCAAAGAGACCCAGTACTTC.

The chain combines TRBV7-9 with TRBJ1-1; maybe TRBD1 (5 bases). V was cut by 5 bases and J by 6 bases, with 13 bases left in between. From germline, CDR1 is SEHNR and CDR2 FQNEAQ (reference sequence). CDR3 size: 13 residues. CDR3 nucleotide sequence: TGTGCCAGCAGCGGACAAGCCGTCTCTGAAGCTTTCTTT. Translated: CASSGQAVSEAFF.

This chain connects TRBV4-2 to TRBJ2-3, with 8 bases fitting TRBD2. The CDR3 extends over 16 amino acids. From germline, CDR1 is LGHNA and CDR2 YNFKEQ. Trimming took 0 bases from V and 3 from J; bases not matched to a gene: 5. The CDR3, as DNA: TGTGCCAGCAGCCAAGATGAGCGGGGGAGAACAGATACGCAGTATTTT. This codes for CASSQDERGRTDTQYF.

Within the sample, this clonotype is medium-sized. J is TRBJ2-3 and V is TRBV7-9, with D possibly matching TRBD2 (7 bases). The V and J ends lost 5 bases and 4 bases respectively, with 16 bases between them. The germline CDR1 and CDR2 sequences are SEHNR and FQNEAQ (reference sequence). The CDR3 covers 15 residues. The CDR3 DNA reads as TGTGCCAGCAGCCCCCGGGGGGCCACAGCAGATACGCAGTATTTT. Encoded protein: CASSPRGATADTQYF.

The chain employs TRBV11-3 and TRBJ1-1; a possible D gene is TRBD1 (5 bases). CDR3 length: 16 residues. The V gene's germline CDR1 is SGHNT and CDR2 YENEEA. V lost 5 bases to trimming and J lost 1 base, with 17 bases between them. In nucleotides, the CDR3 is TGTGCCAGCAGCGGGGGGATTTGGGGCAAGAACACTGAAGCTTTCTTT. It codes for CASSGGIWGKNTEAFF.

This clonotype was detected only a few times. This chain connects TRBV12-3 or TRBV12-4 to TRBJ2-7; D assignment may be TRBD1 or TRBD2 (5 bases each). The CDR3 has 16 amino acids. Trimming shortened V by 6 bases and J by 3 bases, and 21 bases separated the two germline ends. The CDR3, as DNA: TGTGCCAGCAGCCCGGGGCAGGCGAGAGGCTACTACGAGCAGTACTTC. Translated, it gives CASSPGQARGYYEQYF.

CDR3 sequence (DNA): TGTGCCAGCCGAAAAGAAAACTATGGCTACACCTTC. It encodes CASRKENYGYTF. This chain connects TRBV6-1 to TRBJ1-2; D is ambiguous. Germline-derived CDR1 and CDR2 are MNHNS and SASEGT. Trimming took off 8 bases at V and 2 bases at J, with 9 bases between the two ends. The CDR3 runs to 12 residues.

The chain combines TRBV12-3 or TRBV12-4 with TRBJ2-1, with 8 bases that match TRBD2. V shed 3 bases and J 10 bases; nucleotides not matched to a gene: 8. The CDR3 length is 14 residues. This CDR3 reads CASSFLRGVGEQFF. Here the CDR3 DNA reads TGTGCCAGCAGTTTCCTGCGGGGGGTTGGCGAGCAGTTCTTC.

The chain has TRBV20-1 and TRBJ1-2, with TRBD1 matching 7 bases. The germline V gene has CDR1 DFQATT and CDR2 SNEGSKA (reference sequence). The V gene end was trimmed by 1 base and the J gene end by 6 bases; junction bases not matched to a gene: 8. The CDR3 has 14 residues. CDR3 protein: CSARADRDLHGYTF. For the CDR3, the DNA is TGCAGTGCTAGAGCAGACAGGGATCTCCATGGCTACACCTTC.

J is TRBJ2-1 and V is TRBV15, with 7 nucleotides matching TRBD1. The CDR3 is 13 residues long. Germline assignment: CDR1 LNHNV and CDR2 YYDKDF (reference sequence). The J segment lost 9 bases and the V segment lost 2 bases, leaving 4 bases of the junction unmatched. The CDR3: CATSRLGQFEQFF. CDR3 nucleotides: TGTGCCACCAGCAGATTGGGACAGTTTGAGCAGTTCTTC.

The chain combines TRBV7-2 with TRBJ2-7, with 10 bases fitting TRBD2. The CDR3 covers 15 residues. From germline, CDR1 is SGHTA and CDR2 FQGNSA. Trimming removed 5 bases from V and 4 bases from J; junction bases left unmatched: 8. In nucleotides, the CDR3 is TGTGCCAGCAGCCCTAGCGGGGGTACAGGGTACGAGCAGTACTTC. This sequence encodes CASSPSGGTGYEQYF.

The CDR3 protein is CASSVGQGPWETQYF. Written as DNA, the CDR3 is TGTGCCAGCAGTGTGGGACAGGGGCCCTGGGAGACCCAGTACTTC. V is TRBV2 and J is TRBJ2-5; 10 bases line up with TRBD1. The CDR3 covers 15 residues. Germline lookup yields CDR1 SNHLY and CDR2 FYNNEI. V dropped 4 bases and J dropped 5; count of bases not matched to a gene: 7.

The rearrangement uses TRBV11-3 and TRBJ1-5; D is perhaps TRBD1 (6 bases). Trimming shortened V by 2 bases and J by 2 bases, and 10 bases separated the two germline ends. The CDR3 loop spans 15 amino acids. Germline V gene data show CDR1 as SGHNT and CDR2 as YENEEA. The DNA of the CDR3 is TGTGCCAGCAGCTTAAGGGGACAAGGCAATCAGCCCCAGCATTTT. It translates to CASSLRGQGNQPQHF.

The rearrangement uses TRBV6-5 and TRBJ2-7, with D unresolved. This CDR3 region has 11 residues. CDR1 is MNHEY and CDR2 is SVGAGI in the germline V gene. Trimming shortened V by 5 bases and J by 7 bases, and 9 bases separated the two germline ends. The CDR3 region is CASSKLGEQYF. For the CDR3, the DNA is TGTGCCAGCAGTAAGTTGGGGGAGCAGTACTTC.

This clonotype was picked up a small number of times. The rearrangement uses TRBV12-3 or TRBV12-4 and TRBJ2-7, with D possibly being TRBD1 (5 bases). This CDR3 has 16 amino acids. V was pared by 5 bases and J by 2 bases, with 19 bases between. CDR3 sequence (DNA): TGTGCCAGCAGTCCACCCGGACATTTCGGCCCCTACGAGCAGTACTTC. This codes for CASSPPGHFGPYEQYF.

This clonotype was recorded only once. The genes are TRBV5-1 and TRBJ2-5; 11 bases line up with TRBD1. J gave up 7 bases and V 4 bases, and 9 bases lay outside the gene matches. CDR3 length: 15 residues. From germline, CDR1 is SGHRS and CDR2 YFSETQ. DNA for the CDR3: TGCGCCAGCAGCATTACCACCGGGACAGGGGGGACCCAGTACTTC. This codes for CASSITTGTGGTQYF.